These T cell receptor beta chains were read from a single sample in a study of T cells in Graves' hyperthyroidism and ophthalmopathy. Via MiXCR, TCRdb re-called the multiplex PCR reads, giving one row per CDR3 protein. The sample carries approximately 720,000 distinct CDR3 sequences, over 15% recorded once. What was sequenced was blood. These receptors were taken from a woman in her 50s with Graves' hyperthyroidism that later progressed to Graves' ophthalmopathy. Both conserved end residues are part of each CDR3. Fields, in order: V gene, clone size, D gene, J gene, CDR3 protein, CDR3 DNA. D genes are given only for firm matches. Size is stated for part of the rows, as once, few or many counts, or as a class when the clone is expanded.

v_gene: TRBV18; abundance: many; d_gene: NA; j_gene: TRBJ1-1; CDR3aa: CASSNRDGTEAFF; CDR3nt: TGTGCCAGCTCAAACAGGGATGGCACTGAAGCTTTCTTT
v_gene: TRBV11-1; abundance: NA; d_gene: TRBD1; j_gene: TRBJ2-5; CDR3aa: CASSLAGTVQETQYF; CDR3nt: TGTGCCAGCAGCTTAGCTGGGACAGTCCAAGAGACCCAGTACTTC
v_gene: TRBV11-2; abundance: many; d_gene: NA; j_gene: TRBJ2-7; CDR3aa: CASNDLGLGSYEQYF; CDR3nt: TGTGCCAGCAACGACCTCGGATTGGGTTCCTACGAGCAGTACTTC
v_gene: TRBV6-1; abundance: once; d_gene: NA; j_gene: TRBJ1-1; CDR3aa: CASSDDTNTEAFF; CDR3nt: TGTGCCAGCAGTGATGATACGAACACTGAAGCTTTCTTT
v_gene: TRBV5-1; abundance: many; d_gene: TRBD2; j_gene: TRBJ2-1; CDR3aa: CASSTTSGGTHNEQFF; CDR3nt: TGCGCCAGCAGCACGACTAGCGGGGGGACCCACAATGAGCAGTTCTTC
v_gene: TRBV14; abundance: many; d_gene: NA; j_gene: TRBJ1-2; CDR3aa: CASSQVRGGDGYTF; CDR3nt: TGTGCCAGCAGCCAAGTGCGGGGGGGAGATGGCTACACCTTC
v_gene: TRBV6-2/TRBV6-3; abundance: few; d_gene: NA; j_gene: TRBJ1-2; CDR3aa: CASTINRPANFYGYTF; CDR3nt: TGTGCCAGCACCATAAACCGTCCCGCGAATTTCTATGGCTACACCTTC
v_gene: TRBV4-1; abundance: NA; d_gene: TRBD2; j_gene: TRBJ2-5; CDR3aa: CASSGEGAGGSETQYF; CDR3nt: TGCGCCAGCAGCGGAGAGGGAGCGGGGGGATCAGAGACCCAGTACTTC
v_gene: TRBV29-1; abundance: NA; d_gene: TRBD1; j_gene: TRBJ1-2; CDR3aa: CSYQGGEDYGYTF; CDR3nt: TGCAGCTATCAAGGGGGCGAAGACTATGGCTACACCTTC
v_gene: TRBV18; abundance: few; d_gene: NA; j_gene: TRBJ1-5; CDR3aa: CASSPSDRTENQPQHF; CDR3nt: TGTGCCAGCTCACCTTCCGACAGGACCGAAAATCAGCCCCAGCATTTT
v_gene: TRBV12-3/TRBV12-4; abundance: many; d_gene: TRBD1; j_gene: TRBJ1-1; CDR3aa: CASTSGTARDAFF; CDR3nt: TGTGCCAGCACCTCGGGGACAGCCCGGGACGCTTTCTTT
v_gene: TRBV7-8; abundance: many; d_gene: TRBD1; j_gene: TRBJ1-5; CDR3aa: CASSFDRGNQPQHF; CDR3nt: TGTGCCAGCAGCTTCGACAGGGGCAATCAGCCCCAGCATTTT
v_gene: TRBV18; abundance: many; d_gene: TRBD1; j_gene: TRBJ2-5; CDR3aa: CASSLTGTAQETQYF; CDR3nt: TGTGCCAGCTCACTGACGGGGACAGCCCAAGAGACCCAGTACTTC
v_gene: TRBV3-1; abundance: few; d_gene: TRBD2; j_gene: TRBJ2-3; CDR3aa: CASSQLAGGSDTQYF; CDR3nt: TGTGCCAGCAGCCAACTAGCGGGGGGGTCAGATACGCAGTATTTT
v_gene: TRBV20-1; abundance: many; d_gene: NA; j_gene: TRBJ1-5; CDR3aa: CSARAGGPDQPQHF; CDR3nt: TGCAGTGCTAGGGCTGGGGGCCCCGATCAGCCCCAGCATTTT
v_gene: TRBV7-9; abundance: NA; d_gene: NA; j_gene: TRBJ1-5; CDR3aa: CASSTPPQPQHF; CDR3nt: TGTGCCAGCAGTACGCCTCCGCAGCCCCAGCATTTT
v_gene: TRBV7-8; abundance: few; d_gene: TRBD1; j_gene: TRBJ1-6; CDR3aa: CASSYRDRADSPLHF; CDR3nt: TGTGCCAGCAGCTACCGGGACAGGGCTGATTCACCCCTCCACTTT
v_gene: TRBV11-2; abundance: many; d_gene: NA; j_gene: TRBJ1-2; CDR3aa: CASSLRSGTSNYGYTF; CDR3nt: TGTGCCAGCAGCTTACGGTCGGGCACTTCTAACTATGGCTACACCTTC
v_gene: TRBV19; abundance: NA; d_gene: NA; j_gene: TRBJ1-5; CDR3aa: CASNGGSSSNQPQHF; CDR3nt: TGTGCCAGTAACGGGGGGTCGTCTAGCAATCAGCCCCAGCATTTT
v_gene: TRBV20-1; abundance: many; d_gene: NA; j_gene: TRBJ2-1; CDR3aa: CSAGRWPRTSYNEQFF; CDR3nt: TGCAGTGCTGGAAGGTGGCCCCGGACCTCCTACAATGAGCAGTTCTTC
v_gene: TRBV5-1; abundance: few; d_gene: TRBD2; j_gene: TRBJ2-3; CDR3aa: CASSFSRTSGNTDTQYF; CDR3nt: TGCGCCAGCAGCTTCTCTCGGACTAGCGGAAACACAGATACGCAGTATTTT
v_gene: TRBV6-2/TRBV6-3; abundance: NA; d_gene: NA; j_gene: TRBJ2-2; CDR3aa: CASRRTPGRSTGELFF; CDR3nt: TGTGCCAGCAGACGTACTCCGGGACGATCAACCGGGGAGCTGTTTTTT
v_gene: TRBV27; abundance: many; d_gene: NA; j_gene: TRBJ2-5; CDR3aa: CASSFLGSETQYF; CDR3nt: TGTGCCAGCAGTTTTTTGGGGAGCGAGACCCAGTACTTC
v_gene: TRBV6-1; abundance: many; d_gene: NA; j_gene: TRBJ2-7; CDR3aa: CASSEPGYEQYF; CDR3nt: TGTGCCAGCAGTGAGCCAGGCTACGAGCAGTACTTC
v_gene: TRBV6-2/TRBV6-3; abundance: NA; d_gene: NA; j_gene: TRBJ1-2; CDR3aa: CANTGTKALLIYGYTF; CDR3nt: TGTGCCAACACCGGGACAAAGGCCCTATTGATCTATGGCTACACCTTC
v_gene: TRBV6-1; abundance: few; d_gene: TRBD2; j_gene: TRBJ2-1; CDR3aa: CASGVSSGVSNEQFF; CDR3nt: TGTGCCAGCGGCGTTTCTAGCGGGGTTTCCAATGAGCAGTTCTTC
v_gene: TRBV3-1; abundance: few; d_gene: NA; j_gene: TRBJ1-2; CDR3aa: CASSQGYMDYGYTF; CDR3nt: TGTGCCAGCAGCCAAGGTTATATGGACTATGGCTACACCTTC
v_gene: TRBV30; abundance: many; d_gene: TRBD1; j_gene: TRBJ1-6; CDR3aa: CAWSPTGDSPLHF; CDR3nt: TGTGCCTGGAGTCCGACAGGGGATTCACCCCTCCACTTT
v_gene: TRBV6-1; abundance: NA; d_gene: TRBD1; j_gene: TRBJ1-5; CDR3aa: CASGQGLGQPQHF; CDR3nt: TGTGCCAGTGGACAGGGATTAGGGCAGCCCCAGCATTTT
v_gene: TRBV2; abundance: NA; d_gene: NA; j_gene: TRBJ2-7; CDR3aa: CASSERESWVSYEQYF; CDR3nt: TGTGCCAGCAGTGAAAGGGAGAGTTGGGTTTCCTACGAGCAGTACTTC
v_gene: TRBV6-1; abundance: NA; d_gene: TRBD1; j_gene: TRBJ1-1; CDR3aa: CASTLLGTGWTEAFF; CDR3nt: TGTGCCAGCACCCTTCTCGGGACAGGGTGGACTGAAGCTTTCTTT
v_gene: TRBV7-2; abundance: many; d_gene: NA; j_gene: TRBJ1-5; CDR3aa: CASSLTFGISQPQHF; CDR3nt: TGTGCCAGCAGCCTTACATTTGGGATTAGCCAGCCCCAGCATTTT
v_gene: TRBV6-2/TRBV6-3; abundance: NA; d_gene: NA; j_gene: TRBJ2-3; CDR3aa: CASSGGDGGASTDTQYF; CDR3nt: TGTGCCAGCAGTGGGGGGGATGGGGGGGCCAGCACAGATACGCAGTATTTT
v_gene: TRBV20-1; abundance: many; d_gene: TRBD2; j_gene: TRBJ2-1; CDR3aa: CSARSAGGLIHEQFF; CDR3nt: TGCAGTGCTAGATCGGCGGGGGGGCTTATTCATGAGCAGTTCTTC
v_gene: TRBV20-1; abundance: few; d_gene: TRBD2; j_gene: TRBJ2-5; CDR3aa: CSGPGLVRETQYF; CDR3nt: TGCAGTGGTCCGGGACTAGTCAGGGAGACCCAGTACTTC
v_gene: TRBV6-1; abundance: NA; d_gene: NA; j_gene: TRBJ2-7; CDR3aa: CASRGYTDYEQYF; CDR3nt: TGTGCCAGCAGGGGATACACGGACTACGAGCAGTACTTC
v_gene: TRBV18; abundance: many; d_gene: NA; j_gene: TRBJ2-3; CDR3aa: CASSRLRGGTDTQYF; CDR3nt: TGTGCCAGCTCACGGCTGAGGGGGGGCACAGATACGCAGTATTTT
v_gene: TRBV5-1; abundance: few; d_gene: NA; j_gene: TRBJ2-5; CDR3aa: CASSLIRKPRWETQYF; CDR3nt: TGCGCCAGCAGCTTGATCAGGAAACCTCGGTGGGAGACCCAGTACTTC
v_gene: TRBV9; abundance: many; d_gene: NA; j_gene: TRBJ1-5; CDR3aa: CASSALGLSNQPQHF; CDR3nt: TGTGCCAGCAGCGCCCTTGGGCTTAGCAATCAGCCCCAGCATTTT
v_gene: TRBV13; abundance: few; d_gene: NA; j_gene: TRBJ2-7; CDR3aa: CASSIRDNPGEQYF; CDR3nt: TGTGCCAGCAGCATCCGGGACAACCCGGGGGAGCAGTACTTC
v_gene: TRBV6-1; abundance: NA; d_gene: TRBD2; j_gene: TRBJ2-1; CDR3aa: CASRAAGSSYNEQFF; CDR3nt: TGTGCCAGCAGAGCAGCGGGAAGCTCCTACAATGAGCAGTTCTTC
v_gene: TRBV20-1; abundance: many; d_gene: TRBD2; j_gene: TRBJ2-5; CDR3aa: CSVRLAGEILETQYF; CDR3nt: TGCAGTGTTCGACTAGCGGGGGAAATTCTAGAGACCCAGTACTTC
v_gene: TRBV11-2; abundance: many; d_gene: NA; j_gene: TRBJ2-7; CDR3aa: CASSPKGGSGEQYF; CDR3nt: TGTGCCAGCAGCCCAAAGGGAGGCTCGGGCGAGCAGTACTTC
v_gene: TRBV7-7; abundance: NA; d_gene: TRBD2; j_gene: TRBJ2-5; CDR3aa: CASSLDGGGPETQYF; CDR3nt: TGTGCTAGCAGCTTAGACGGGGGGGGGCCAGAGACCCAGTACTTC
v_gene: TRBV12-3/TRBV12-4; abundance: many; d_gene: NA; j_gene: TRBJ2-3; CDR3aa: CASSRDLERQSDTQYF; CDR3nt: TGTGCCAGCAGTCGAGACCTTGAGCGGCAATCAGATACGCAGTATTTT
v_gene: TRBV29-1; abundance: once; d_gene: NA; j_gene: TRBJ2-3; CDR3aa: CRDHTEIPTDTQYF; CDR3nt: TGCAGGGACCATACAGAGATCCCCACAGATACGCAGTATTTT
v_gene: TRBV6-1; abundance: few; d_gene: NA; j_gene: TRBJ1-6; CDR3aa: CASSDTINSPLHF; CDR3nt: TGTGCCAGCAGTGACACTATCAATTCACCCCTCCACTTT
v_gene: TRBV30; abundance: NA; d_gene: TRBD2; j_gene: TRBJ2-1; CDR3aa: CASTFGLAGKARSYNEQFF; CDR3nt: TGTGCCTCTACCTTTGGACTAGCGGGAAAAGCCCGCTCCTACAATGAGCAGTTCTTC
v_gene: TRBV30; abundance: many; d_gene: NA; j_gene: TRBJ2-7; CDR3aa: CAWSGVYEQYF; CDR3nt: TGTGCCTGGAGTGGGGTCTACGAGCAGTACTTC
v_gene: TRBV5-5; abundance: many; d_gene: NA; j_gene: TRBJ2-7; CDR3aa: CASSLDNVGEQYF; CDR3nt: TGTGCCAGCAGCTTAGACAACGTCGGCGAGCAGTACTTC
v_gene: TRBV9; abundance: once; d_gene: TRBD1; j_gene: TRBJ2-4; CDR3aa: CASSVEGQGVDIQYF; CDR3nt: TGTGCCAGCAGCGTAGAGGGACAGGGGGTGGACATTCAGTACTTC
v_gene: TRBV5-1; abundance: few; d_gene: NA; j_gene: TRBJ1-1; CDR3aa: CASSFQDGDTEAFF; CDR3nt: TGCGCCAGCAGCTTTCAGGACGGGGACACTGAAGCTTTCTTT
v_gene: TRBV7-2; abundance: NA; d_gene: TRBD2; j_gene: TRBJ2-3; CDR3aa: CASSLVSSGGLDTQYF; CDR3nt: TGTGCCAGCAGCTTAGTCTCTAGCGGGGGGTTAGATACGCAGTATTTT
v_gene: TRBV29-1; abundance: NA; d_gene: TRBD1; j_gene: TRBJ2-1; CDR3aa: CSVEDSGQGETYNEQFF; CDR3nt: TGCAGCGTTGAAGATTCGGGACAGGGAGAAACCTACAATGAGCAGTTCTTC
v_gene: TRBV7-8; abundance: many; d_gene: TRBD1; j_gene: TRBJ1-2; CDR3aa: CASSLAPDRGTLGYTF; CDR3nt: TGTGCCAGCAGCTTAGCCCCCGACAGGGGCACTCTTGGCTACACCTTC